This is a list of T cell receptor beta chains from one sample in a study of CD8+ T cells in alopecia areata. Repertoires were generated with immunoSEQ multiplex PCR, while TCRdb's copy carries only in-frame clones and drops some. The repertoire includes 150,000 or so clones, less than 70% of them detected once, and around 15% sits in the top ten. The sample consisted of CD8+ T cells sorted from blood, taken at week 4, from a patient treated with tofacitinib. These receptor sequences come from a human donor with alopecia areata. CDR3s include the opening cysteine and the closing phenylalanine or tryptophan. Fields, in order: CDR3 protein, clone size, V gene, J gene, D gene. The D gene is left open where the match is weak. Clone size appears in some rows only: once, few, many, or a class for an expanded clone.

CDR3aa: CASSQDREGSGNTQYF; abundance: .; v_gene: TRBV4-3; j_gene: TRBJ2-3; d_gene: TRBD2
CDR3aa: CASSHRAKETQYF; abundance: .; v_gene: TRBV14; j_gene: TRBJ2-5; d_gene: .
CDR3aa: CASKHRGSAGELFF; abundance: .; v_gene: TRBV27; j_gene: TRBJ2-2; d_gene: TRBD1
CDR3aa: CASSQGDRGGTGELFF; abundance: few; v_gene: TRBV4-3; j_gene: TRBJ2-2; d_gene: TRBD1
CDR3aa: CAVGTGGKLFF; abundance: few; v_gene: TRBV6-1; j_gene: TRBJ1-4; d_gene: TRBD1
CDR3aa: CASKTGKNTEAFF; abundance: .; v_gene: TRBV2; j_gene: TRBJ1-1; d_gene: .
CDR3aa: CASSEDTLSDTGELFF; abundance: .; v_gene: TRBV2; j_gene: TRBJ2-2; d_gene: .
CDR3aa: CASSPRQGGLSGYTF; abundance: .; v_gene: TRBV6-5; j_gene: TRBJ1-2; d_gene: TRBD1
CDR3aa: CASSHAETGNTEAFF; abundance: .; v_gene: TRBV4-1; j_gene: TRBJ1-1; d_gene: .
CDR3aa: CASRFPGSAEAFF; abundance: once; v_gene: TRBV5-1; j_gene: TRBJ1-1; d_gene: .
CDR3aa: CASSLQAGDEAFF; abundance: .; v_gene: TRBV13; j_gene: TRBJ1-1; d_gene: .
CDR3aa: CASSLLSGGSTYEQYF; abundance: many; v_gene: TRBV11-2; j_gene: TRBJ2-7; d_gene: TRBD2
CDR3aa: CATSRGEKLFF; abundance: .; v_gene: TRBV15; j_gene: TRBJ1-4; d_gene: .
CDR3aa: CASSQDLGTGGFYGYTF; abundance: .; v_gene: TRBV4-1; j_gene: TRBJ1-2; d_gene: TRBD1
CDR3aa: CSDRLAGNEQFF; abundance: few; v_gene: TRBV29-1; j_gene: TRBJ2-1; d_gene: TRBD2
CDR3aa: CAWSVDGRDYEQYF; abundance: .; v_gene: TRBV30; j_gene: TRBJ2-7; d_gene: TRBD2
CDR3aa: CASSVGGEGLYNEQFF; abundance: .; v_gene: TRBV9; j_gene: TRBJ2-1; d_gene: TRBD2
CDR3aa: CASSATGGWTGELFF; abundance: medium-sized; v_gene: TRBV19; j_gene: TRBJ2-2; d_gene: TRBD1
CDR3aa: CASSRLTGASPSEQYF; abundance: .; v_gene: TRBV4-3; j_gene: TRBJ2-7; d_gene: TRBD1
CDR3aa: CASREMGETQYF; abundance: .; v_gene: TRBV27; j_gene: TRBJ2-5; d_gene: .
CDR3aa: CASSGIDGGYTF; abundance: .; v_gene: TRBV7-9; j_gene: TRBJ1-2; d_gene: .
CDR3aa: CASSPLLAGAQSSYNEQFF; abundance: .; v_gene: TRBV7-8; j_gene: TRBJ2-1; d_gene: TRBD2
CDR3aa: CSAAGLGRRQETQYF; abundance: many; v_gene: TRBV29-1; j_gene: TRBJ2-5; d_gene: .
CDR3aa: CASSLHQGGDQPQHF; abundance: .; v_gene: TRBV7-9; j_gene: TRBJ1-5; d_gene: .
CDR3aa: CASTEPNQETQYF; abundance: .; v_gene: TRBV13; j_gene: TRBJ2-5; d_gene: .
CDR3aa: CSVGQGMNADTQYF; abundance: few; v_gene: TRBV29-1; j_gene: TRBJ2-3; d_gene: .
CDR3aa: CASSLETVGTEAFF; abundance: .; v_gene: TRBV7-9; j_gene: TRBJ1-1; d_gene: .
CDR3aa: CASSIGFGYEQYF; abundance: .; v_gene: TRBV19; j_gene: TRBJ2-7; d_gene: .
CDR3aa: CASSQGGTGRFEQYF; abundance: few; v_gene: TRBV4-1; j_gene: TRBJ2-7; d_gene: TRBD1
CDR3aa: CASSLLRTGRQPQHF; abundance: few; v_gene: TRBV7-2; j_gene: TRBJ1-5; d_gene: TRBD1
CDR3aa: CASSLTAPGELFF; abundance: .; v_gene: TRBV5-1; j_gene: TRBJ2-2; d_gene: .
CDR3aa: CASSFTSTGELFF; abundance: .; v_gene: TRBV7-9; j_gene: TRBJ2-2; d_gene: .
CDR3aa: CASSRSGHLNTEAFF; abundance: .; v_gene: TRBV13; j_gene: TRBJ1-1; d_gene: .
CDR3aa: CASSVDVRGGHQETQYF; abundance: few; v_gene: TRBV9; j_gene: TRBJ2-5; d_gene: .